Below, 8 T cell receptor beta chains from the same sample are listed, as sequenced in a study of blood T cell repertoires in COVID-19. Sequenced by immunoSEQ multiplex PCR; TCRdb stores in-frame clones only, minus some. The sample includes about 140,000 clones, almost 90% of them seen just once. Sequenced material: peripheral blood. The receptor source for this set is a man aged 50-60 years with active or convalescent COVID-19.

J is TRBJ2-7 and V is TRBV6-4, with 8 bases that match TRBD1. V shed 6 bases and J 2 bases; nucleotides not matched to a gene: 9. Germline assignment: CDR1 MRHNA and CDR2 SNTAGT. The CDR3 consists of 15 residues. DNA for the CDR3: TGTGCCAGCAGCGTTGACAGGGGTCGGACCTACGAGCAGTACTTC. Protein product: CASSVDRGRTYEQYF.

The chain combines TRBV28 with TRBJ1-1, with D maybe TRBD1 (6 bases). The V gene lost 6 bases and the J gene lost 0 bases, with 14 bases spanning the gap. Germline CDR1 reads MDHEN; CDR2 reads SYDVKM. This CDR3 contains 15 residues. The CDR3 is CASRVGGDMNTEAFF. For the CDR3, the DNA is TGTGCCAGCAGAGTAGGGGGGGATATGAACACTGAAGCTTTCTTT.

This chain connects TRBV3-1 (or the pseudogene TRBV3-2) to TRBJ2-2; D may be TRBD2 (7 bases). Germline CDR1 LGHDT, CDR2 YNNKEL (reference sequence). Trimming removed 3 bases from V and 4 bases from J, with 12 bases in between. This CDR3 is built from 15 residues. CDR3 nucleotide sequence: TGTGCCAGCAGCCAGGTGGGAGGGGGCACCGGGGAGCTGTTTTTT. Translation gives CASSQVGGGTGELFF.

This chain connects TRBV2 to TRBJ1-2, with D unresolved. The germline V and J ends were trimmed by 6 bases and 4 bases, with 18 bases remaining between them. Germline V gene data show CDR1 as SNHLY and CDR2 as FYNNEI. This CDR3 contains 15 residues. As DNA, the CDR3 is TGTGCCAGCAGCGGATCCAGAGGAGACCGCTATGGCTACACCTTC. Its protein product is CASSGSRGDRYGYTF.

The rearrangement joins TRBV19 to TRBJ2-7; 8 nucleotides align to TRBD2. CDR1 is LNHDA and CDR2 is SQIVND in the germline V gene (reference sequence). V shed 3 bases, J shed 2 bases, and the junction held 6 bases outside the gene matches. This CDR3 has 15 residues. CDR3 sequence: CASSIGSGGPYEQYF. Written as DNA, the CDR3 is TGTGCCAGTAGTATCGGATCGGGAGGGCCCTACGAGCAGTACTTC.

The V gene is TRBV5-4, the J gene TRBJ2-1; 11 bases agree with TRBD2. The J segment lost 14 bases and the V segment lost 3 bases, leaving 7 bases of the junction unmatched. This CDR3 is built from 13 residues. Germline CDR1 and CDR2: SGHNT and YYREEE (reference sequence). Written as DNA, the CDR3 is TGTGCCAGCAGCTCGTTGACTAGCGGGATGAAGTTCTTC. As protein: CASSSLTSGMKFF.

The V gene is TRBV3-1 (or the pseudogene TRBV3-2), the J gene TRBJ1-4; 8 bases are a match to TRBD1. V gave up 0 bases and J gave up 6 bases; unmatched junction bases: 15. The CDR3 extends over 19 amino acids. Germline lookup yields CDR1 LGHDT and CDR2 YNNKEL (reference sequence). CDR3 loop: CASSQEDRVYKGADEKLFF. The CDR3 bases are TGTGCCAGCAGCCAAGAGGACAGGGTGTATAAGGGGGCTGATGAAAAACTGTTTTTT.

This chain connects TRBV6-6 to TRBJ1-4, with 8 bases fitting TRBD1. CDR3 length: 13 residues. Germline V CDR1 and CDR2: MNHNY, SVGAGI (reference sequence). The trim removed 6 bases at V and 4 bases at J, leaving 1 base unmatched. CDR3 residues: CASSDRGNEKLFF. In nucleotides, the CDR3 is TGTGCCAGCAGCGACAGGGGTAATGAAAAACTGTTTTTT.